This T cell receptor (beta chain) appears in the sequencing data of a study of T cells in Graves' hyperthyroidism and ophthalmopathy. Researchers amplified the TCR beta CDR3 regions from RNA transcripts. TCR CDR3 regions were first amplified by RT-PCR with HTBI primers. From the multiplex PCR reads, TCRdb called clonotypes with MiXCR, one entry per CDR3 protein. The sample lists 480,000 or so distinct CDR3 sequences; 46% were seen once. The study left out patients who had uncontrolled infection, other autoimmune disease, pregnancy or lactation. Each diagnosis drew on symptoms, thyroxine, TRAb, thyroid ultrasound and orbital computed tomography findings. The V segment lost 5 bases and the J segment 8 bases; nucleotides outside the gene matches: 21. Germline V gene data show CDR1 as DFQATT and CDR2 as SNEGSKA (reference sequence). This CDR3 contains 17 residues.

This TCR came from an adult woman with Graves' disease, either hyperthyroidism or ophthalmopathy (not recorded which). Sequencing was performed on peripheral blood or thyroid tissue (not recorded which). The chain is built from TRBV20-1 and TRBJ1-2; 9 nucleotides line up with TRBD1. CDR3 bases: TGCAGTGCTGCCGGGACAGGGATTCTCTCGTCCCCTGGGGGCTACACCTTC. Translation gives CSAAGTGILSSPGGYTF.